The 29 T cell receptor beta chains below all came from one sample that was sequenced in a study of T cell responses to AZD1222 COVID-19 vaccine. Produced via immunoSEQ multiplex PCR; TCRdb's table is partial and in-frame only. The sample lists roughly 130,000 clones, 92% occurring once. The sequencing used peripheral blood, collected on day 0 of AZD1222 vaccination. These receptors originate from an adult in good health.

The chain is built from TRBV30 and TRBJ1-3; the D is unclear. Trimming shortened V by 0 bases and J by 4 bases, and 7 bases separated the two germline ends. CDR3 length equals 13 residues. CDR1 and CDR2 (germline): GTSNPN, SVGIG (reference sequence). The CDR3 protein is CAWSVGSGNTIYF. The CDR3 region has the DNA TGTGCCTGGAGTGTCGGTTCCGGAAACACCATATATTTT.

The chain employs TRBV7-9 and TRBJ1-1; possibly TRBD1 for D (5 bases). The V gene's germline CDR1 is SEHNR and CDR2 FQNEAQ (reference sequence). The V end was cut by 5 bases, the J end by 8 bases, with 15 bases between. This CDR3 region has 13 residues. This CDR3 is CASSAQRGAEAFF. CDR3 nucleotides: TGTGCCAGCAGCGCTCAGAGGGGCGCAGAAGCTTTCTTT.

The CDR3 region has the DNA TGTGCCAGCAGACATATGACAGGGCGGTCCTACAATGAGCAGTTCTTC. It translates to CASRHMTGRSYNEQFF. V gene TRBV11-2 combines with J gene TRBJ2-1; 7 bases fit TRBD1. V dropped 6 bases and J dropped 1; count of bases not matched to a gene: 9. CDR3 size: 16 residues. The V gene's germline CDR1 is SGHAT and CDR2 FQNNGV.

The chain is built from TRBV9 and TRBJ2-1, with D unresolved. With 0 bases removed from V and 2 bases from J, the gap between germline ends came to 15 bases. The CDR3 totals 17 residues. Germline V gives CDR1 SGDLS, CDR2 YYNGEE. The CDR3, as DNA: TGTGCCAGCAGCGTAGGCCCCCTCGACGGAGCCTACAATGAGCAGTTCTTC. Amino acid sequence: CASSVGPLDGAYNEQFF.

The CDR3 DNA follows: TGTGCCAGCTCACCCGAGCGGACAGGGGTGAACACTGAAGCTTTCTTT. Its translation is CASSPERTGVNTEAFF. The gene calls are TRBV18 and TRBJ1-1, with 9 bases lining up with TRBD1. Per the germline V gene, CDR1 is KGHSH and CDR2 is LQKENI. The CDR3 is 16 amino acids. V trimming: 3 bases; J trimming: 0 bases; junction bases outside the gene matches: 5.

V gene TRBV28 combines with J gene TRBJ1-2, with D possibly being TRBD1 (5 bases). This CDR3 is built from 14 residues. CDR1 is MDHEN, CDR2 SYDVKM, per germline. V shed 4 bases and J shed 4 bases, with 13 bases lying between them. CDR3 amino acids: CASSSGTDVYGYTF. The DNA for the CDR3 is TGTGCCAGCAGTTCCGGGACCGATGTCTATGGCTACACCTTC.

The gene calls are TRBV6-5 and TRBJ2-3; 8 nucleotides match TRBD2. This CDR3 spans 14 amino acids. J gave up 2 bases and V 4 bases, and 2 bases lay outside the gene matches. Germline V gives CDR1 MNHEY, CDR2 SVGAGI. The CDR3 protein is CASSFGLATDTQYF. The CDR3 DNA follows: TGTGCCAGCAGTTTCGGACTAGCCACAGATACGCAGTATTTT.

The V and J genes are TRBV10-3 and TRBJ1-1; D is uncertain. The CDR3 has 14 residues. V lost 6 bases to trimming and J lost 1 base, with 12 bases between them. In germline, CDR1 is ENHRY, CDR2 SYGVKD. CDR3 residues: CAISIHAGNTEAFF. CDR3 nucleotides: TGTGCCATCAGCATACACGCTGGGAACACTGAAGCTTTCTTT.

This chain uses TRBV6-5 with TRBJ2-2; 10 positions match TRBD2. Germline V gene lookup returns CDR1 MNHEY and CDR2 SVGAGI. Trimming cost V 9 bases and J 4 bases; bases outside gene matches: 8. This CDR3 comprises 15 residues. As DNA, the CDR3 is TGTGCCAGAGGACTAGCGGACGCGAGCACCGGGGAGCTGTTTTTT. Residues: CARGLADASTGELFF.

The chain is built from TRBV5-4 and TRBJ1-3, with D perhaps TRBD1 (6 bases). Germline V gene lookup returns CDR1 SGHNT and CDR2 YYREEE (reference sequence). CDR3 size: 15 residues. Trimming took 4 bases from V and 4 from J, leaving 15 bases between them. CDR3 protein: CASSPMTGSGNTIYF. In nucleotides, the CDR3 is TGTGCCAGCAGCCCCATGACAGGTTCGGGAAACACCATATATTTT.

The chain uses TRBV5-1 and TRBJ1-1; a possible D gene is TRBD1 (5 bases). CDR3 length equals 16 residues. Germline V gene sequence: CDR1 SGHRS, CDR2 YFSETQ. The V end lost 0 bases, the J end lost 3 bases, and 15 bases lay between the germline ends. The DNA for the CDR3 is TGCGCCAGCAGCTTGGACTTTAGGGTAGGGGACACTGAAGCTTTCTTT. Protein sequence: CASSLDFRVGDTEAFF.

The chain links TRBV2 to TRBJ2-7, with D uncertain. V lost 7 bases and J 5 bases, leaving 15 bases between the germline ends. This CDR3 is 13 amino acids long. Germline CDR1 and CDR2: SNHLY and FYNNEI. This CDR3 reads CASTPLGNNEQYF. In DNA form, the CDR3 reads TGTGCCAGCACCCCCTTAGGGAATAACGAGCAGTACTTC. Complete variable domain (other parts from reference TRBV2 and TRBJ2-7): EPEVTQTPSHQVTQMGQEVILRCVPISNHLYFYWYRQILGQKVEFLVSFYNNEISEKSEIFDDQFSVERPDGSNFTLKIRSTKLEDSAMYFCASTPLGNNEQYFGPGTRLTVT.

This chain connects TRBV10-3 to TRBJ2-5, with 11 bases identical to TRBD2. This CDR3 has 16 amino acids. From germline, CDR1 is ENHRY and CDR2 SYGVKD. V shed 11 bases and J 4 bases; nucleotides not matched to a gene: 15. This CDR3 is CASQPYGLAGGETQYF. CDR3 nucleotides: TGTGCCTCCCAGCCTTACGGACTAGCGGGTGGAGAGACCCAGTACTTC.

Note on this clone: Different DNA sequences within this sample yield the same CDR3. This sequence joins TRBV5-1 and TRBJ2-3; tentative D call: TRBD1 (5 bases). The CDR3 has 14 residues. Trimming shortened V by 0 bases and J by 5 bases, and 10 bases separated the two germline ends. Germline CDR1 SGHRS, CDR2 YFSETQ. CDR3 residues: CASSLGQGGDTQYF. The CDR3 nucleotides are TGCGCCAGCAGCTTGGGGCAGGGTGGAGATACGCAGTATTTT.

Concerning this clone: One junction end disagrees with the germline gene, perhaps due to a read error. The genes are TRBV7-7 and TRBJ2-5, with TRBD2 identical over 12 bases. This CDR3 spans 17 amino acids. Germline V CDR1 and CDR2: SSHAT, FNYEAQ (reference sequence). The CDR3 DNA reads TGTGCTAGCAGCTTAGGTGCTAGCGGGGGGGCCTTGGAGACCCAGTACTTC. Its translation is CASSLGASGGALETQYF.

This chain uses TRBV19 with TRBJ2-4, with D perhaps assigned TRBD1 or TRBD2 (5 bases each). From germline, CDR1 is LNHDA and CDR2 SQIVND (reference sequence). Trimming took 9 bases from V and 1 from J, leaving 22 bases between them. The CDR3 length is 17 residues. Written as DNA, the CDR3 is TGTGCCAGCTCAAGCATGGCAGGGCGGGTGGCCAAAAACATTCAGTACTTC. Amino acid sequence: CASSSMAGRVAKNIQYF.

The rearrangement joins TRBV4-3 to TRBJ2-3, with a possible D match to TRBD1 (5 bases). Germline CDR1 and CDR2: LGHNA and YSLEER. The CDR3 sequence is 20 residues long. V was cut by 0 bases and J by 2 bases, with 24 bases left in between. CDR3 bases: TGCGCCAGCAGCCAAGAGTTATTAACAGGATACAGTAAAAACACAGATACGCAGTATTTT. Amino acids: CASSQELLTGYSKNTDTQYF.

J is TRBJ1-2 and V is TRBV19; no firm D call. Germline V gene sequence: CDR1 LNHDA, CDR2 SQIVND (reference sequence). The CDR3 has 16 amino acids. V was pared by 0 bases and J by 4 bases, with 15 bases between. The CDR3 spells CASSIDVFTLSYGYTF. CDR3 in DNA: TGTGCCAGTAGTATAGACGTATTCACTCTTTCCTATGGCTACACCTTC.

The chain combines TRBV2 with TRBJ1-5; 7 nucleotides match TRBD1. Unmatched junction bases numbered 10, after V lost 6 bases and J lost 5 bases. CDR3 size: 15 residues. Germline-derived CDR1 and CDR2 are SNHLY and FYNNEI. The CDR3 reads CASRVNRDSYQPQHF. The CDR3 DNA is TGTGCCAGCAGGGTTAACCGGGACAGCTATCAGCCCCAGCATTTT.

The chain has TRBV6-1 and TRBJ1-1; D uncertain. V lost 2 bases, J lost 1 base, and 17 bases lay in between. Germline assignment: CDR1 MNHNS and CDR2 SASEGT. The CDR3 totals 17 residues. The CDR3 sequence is CASSEFLIFGRNTEAFF. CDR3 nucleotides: TGTGCCAGCAGTGAATTCCTGATCTTTGGGCGGAACACTGAAGCTTTCTTT.

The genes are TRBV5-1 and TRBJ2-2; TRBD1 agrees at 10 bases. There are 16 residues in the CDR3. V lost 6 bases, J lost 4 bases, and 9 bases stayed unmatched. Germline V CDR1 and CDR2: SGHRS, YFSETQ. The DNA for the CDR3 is TGCGCCAGCACACCAACGGGACAGGGGACCACCGGGGAGCTGTTTTTT. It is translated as CASTPTGQGTTGELFF.

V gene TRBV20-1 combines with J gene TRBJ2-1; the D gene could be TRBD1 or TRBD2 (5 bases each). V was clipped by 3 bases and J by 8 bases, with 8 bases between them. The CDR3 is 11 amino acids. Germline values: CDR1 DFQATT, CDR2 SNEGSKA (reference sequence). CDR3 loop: CSARRGDEQFF. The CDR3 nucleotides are TGCAGTGCTAGGAGGGGCGATGAGCAGTTCTTC.

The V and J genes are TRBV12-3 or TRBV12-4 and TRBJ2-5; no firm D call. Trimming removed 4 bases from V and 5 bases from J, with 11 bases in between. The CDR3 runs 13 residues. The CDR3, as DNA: TGTGCCAGCAGTTCCCAAAGGTGGGAGACCCAGTACTTC. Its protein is CASSSQRWETQYF.

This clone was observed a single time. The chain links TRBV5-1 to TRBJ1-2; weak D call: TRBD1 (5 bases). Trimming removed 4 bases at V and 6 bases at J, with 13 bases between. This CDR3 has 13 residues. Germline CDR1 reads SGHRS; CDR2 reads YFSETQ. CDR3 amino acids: CASSPGAGDGYTF. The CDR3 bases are TGCGCCAGCAGCCCTGGGGCCGGGGATGGCTACACCTTC.

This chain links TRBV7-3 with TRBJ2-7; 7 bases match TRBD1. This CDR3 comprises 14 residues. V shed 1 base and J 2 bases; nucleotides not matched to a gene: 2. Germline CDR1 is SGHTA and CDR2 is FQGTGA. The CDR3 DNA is TGTGCCAGCAGCTTAATGGGACAGACCTACGAGCAGTACTTC. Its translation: CASSLMGQTYEQYF.

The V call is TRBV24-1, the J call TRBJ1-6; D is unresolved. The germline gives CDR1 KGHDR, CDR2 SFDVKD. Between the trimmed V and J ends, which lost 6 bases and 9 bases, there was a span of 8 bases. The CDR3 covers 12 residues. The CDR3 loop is CATSWSGSPLHF. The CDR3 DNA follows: TGTGCCACCAGTTGGTCAGGTTCACCCCTCCACTTT.

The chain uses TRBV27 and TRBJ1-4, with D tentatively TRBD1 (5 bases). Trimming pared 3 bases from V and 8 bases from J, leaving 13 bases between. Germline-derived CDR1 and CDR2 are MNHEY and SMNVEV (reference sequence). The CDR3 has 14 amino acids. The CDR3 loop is CASSLRRKGEKLFF. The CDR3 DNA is TGTGCCAGCAGTTTGAGGAGGAAGGGGGAAAAACTGTTTTTT.

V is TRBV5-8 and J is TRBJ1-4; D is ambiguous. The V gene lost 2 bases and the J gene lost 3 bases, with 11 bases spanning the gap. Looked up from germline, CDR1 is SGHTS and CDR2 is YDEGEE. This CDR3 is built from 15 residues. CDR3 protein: CASSFGLASNEKLFF. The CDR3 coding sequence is TGTGCCAGCAGCTTTGGCCTTGCGTCTAATGAAAAACTGTTTTTT.

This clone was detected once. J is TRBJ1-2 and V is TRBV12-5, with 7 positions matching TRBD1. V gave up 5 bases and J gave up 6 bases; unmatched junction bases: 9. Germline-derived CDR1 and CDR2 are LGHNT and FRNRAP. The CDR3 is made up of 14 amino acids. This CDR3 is CASGPGQPAHGYTF. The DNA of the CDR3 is TGTGCTAGTGGTCCGGGACAGCCCGCCCATGGCTACACCTTC.